Below are 6 T cell receptor beta chains sequenced from a single sample in a study of blood T cell repertoires in COVID-19. The protocol was immunoSEQ multiplex PCR, while the TCRdb copy is restricted to in-frame clones and leaves out a portion. Of 180,000 or so clones listed, about 91% are singletons. The specimen was peripheral blood. Receptors originate from a woman aged 50 to 60 with acute or convalescent COVID-19.

The chain links TRBV27 to TRBJ2-2; D is undetermined. The CDR3 length is 13 residues. From germline, CDR1 is MNHEY and CDR2 SMNVEV (reference sequence). V shed 7 bases and J shed 1 base, with 7 bases lying between them. CDR3 DNA: TGTGCCAGCACCCGTAAGAACACCGGGGAGCTGTTTTTT. It yields the protein CASTRKNTGELFF.

The chain is built from TRBV13 and TRBJ2-5, with D tentatively TRBD1 (5 bases). CDR3 length: 15 residues. Trimming shortened V by 4 bases and J by 3 bases, and 15 bases separated the two germline ends. The germline CDR1 and CDR2 sequences are PRHDT and FYEKMQ (reference sequence). The CDR3 region is CASSSLRGREETQYF. The DNA for the CDR3 is TGTGCCAGCAGCTCCCTCCGCGGCAGGGAAGAGACCCAGTACTTC.

This clone was seen only once. This chain uses TRBV7-9 with TRBJ2-1; TRBD1 agrees at 10 bases. Unmatched junction bases numbered 10, after V lost 6 bases and J lost 8 bases. CDR1 is SEHNR and CDR2 is FQNEAQ in the germline V gene (reference sequence). CDR3 length: 15 amino acids. Here the CDR3 DNA reads TGTGCCAGCAGACAGCGACAGGGGGCTGGGGATGAGCAGTTCTTC. This codes for CASRQRQGAGDEQFF.

The J gene is TRBJ1-1, the V gene TRBV7-2; the D is unclear. This CDR3 is 14 amino acids long. V shed 1 base and J shed 1 base, with 7 bases lying between them. Germline CDR1 and CDR2: SGHTA and FQGNSA. In DNA, the CDR3 is TGTGCCAGCAGCTTAGGTCCAAAGAACACTGAAGCTTTCTTT. Translated, it gives CASSLGPKNTEAFF.

The chain couples TRBV27 to TRBJ1-3; D unclear. Germline V lookup: CDR1 MNHEY, CDR2 SMNVEV (reference sequence). The CDR3 is 13 residues long. Trimming took 6 bases from V and 3 from J, leaving 9 bases between them. Here the CDR3 reads CASSRYGGNTIYF. DNA of the CDR3: TGTGCCAGCAGCCGGTACGGTGGAAACACCATATATTTT.

The chain recombines TRBV24-1 with TRBJ2-1; 8 nucleotides align to TRBD2. Germline loops: CDR1 KGHDR, CDR2 SFDVKD. Unmatched junction bases numbered 13, after V lost 4 bases and J lost 9 bases. This CDR3 contains 16 residues. The CDR3 sequence is CATSDRWGGRSGEQFF. In DNA form, the CDR3 reads TGTGCCACCAGTGACCGATGGGGCGGGAGGTCCGGTGAGCAGTTCTTC.